The present T cell receptor beta chain was sequenced within a study of cytomegalovirus exposure and HLA in healthy donors. Regarding the study as a whole: Most subjects' HLA-A and HLA-B alleles were reportedly predicted from TCR beta sequences.

CDR1 and CDR2 from the germline V gene are SGHAT and FQNNGV. V trimming: 6 bases; J trimming: 6 bases; junction bases outside the gene matches: 9. The CDR3 has 15 amino acids. 60 Vbeta and 13 Jbeta primers were used in PCR. Original processing methods: In a later analysis, of 79 million or so unique beta chains, about 12 million appeared in at least two donors. TCRdb keeps only in-frame clones here, not all; method: immunoSEQ multiplex PCR. For V, J and clone size, that table is used; D and trimming come from the DNA. This sample has tens of thousands of clones, with more than 75% found just once. Remarks on this clone: No antigen is known for it.

The chain has TRBV11-2 and TRBJ1-4, with TRBD1 matching over 8 bases. The sequenced material came from PBMCs. The receptor was isolated from a male donor in good health and CMV-seropositive. CDR3 nucleotide sequence: TGTGCCAGCAGGACTACCGGGACAGGACATGAAAAACTGTTTTTT. Amino acids: CASRTTGTGHEKLFF.